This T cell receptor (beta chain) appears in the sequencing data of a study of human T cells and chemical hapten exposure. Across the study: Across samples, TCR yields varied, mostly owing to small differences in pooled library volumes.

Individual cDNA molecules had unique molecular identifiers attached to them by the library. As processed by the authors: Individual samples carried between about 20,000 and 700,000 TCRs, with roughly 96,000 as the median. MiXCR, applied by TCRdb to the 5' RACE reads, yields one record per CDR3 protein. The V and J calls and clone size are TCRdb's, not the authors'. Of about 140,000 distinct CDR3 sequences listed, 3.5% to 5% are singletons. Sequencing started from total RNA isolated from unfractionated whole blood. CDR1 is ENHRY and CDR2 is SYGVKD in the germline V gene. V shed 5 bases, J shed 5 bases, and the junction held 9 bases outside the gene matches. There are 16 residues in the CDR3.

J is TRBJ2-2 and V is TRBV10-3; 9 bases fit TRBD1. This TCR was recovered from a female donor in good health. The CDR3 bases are TGTGCCATCAGTCCCGGGACAGGGATAAGAACCGGGGAGCTGTTTTTT. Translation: CAISPGTGIRTGELFF.